A selection of T cell receptor beta chains follows, all from one sample in a study of blood T cells in healthy people across ages. TCRdb called the 5' RACE reads again in MiXCR, with one record for every CDR3 protein. The repertoire holds fewer than 2 million distinct CDR3 sequences, with 30% to 40% as singletons. The sequenced material came from blood. All receptors come from a human donor in good health. Both conserved end residues are trimmed from each CDR3. Each record gives: V gene, CDR3 protein.

V: TRBV4-2; CDR3: ASSQDQGSGKETQY
V: TRBV11-3; CDR3: ASSLEAGTLAKNIQY
V: TRBV3-1; CDR3: ASSHSGETRY
V: TRBV7-2; CDR3: ASSLAGGQNIQY
V: TRBV7-3; CDR3: ASSASGGRSTDTQY
V: TRBV2; CDR3: ASSGQPNTEAF
V: TRBV6-5; CDR3: ASSYFPMSSGQPQH
V: TRBV29-1; CDR3: SVKRQAEGTQY
V: TRBV29-1; CDR3: SVEGNRGETQF
V: TRBV9; CDR3: ASSPSVFTNYGYT
V: TRBV7-9; CDR3: ASSLRNLEQF
V: TRBV12-3/TRBV12-4; CDR3: ASSSWDREAYGYT
V: TRBV19; CDR3: ASSDWGGAHGYT
V: TRBV11-2; CDR3: ASNPSGPQYEQY
V: TRBV28; CDR3: ASRSSVYEQY
V: TRBV20-1; CDR3: SASDIAGGLRETQY
V: TRBV7-9; CDR3: ASSRQEGNIQY
V: TRBV5-1; CDR3: ASSVSGFYNEQF
V: TRBV5-1; CDR3: ASSPPGSGPSYEQY
V: TRBV7-2; CDR3: ASSLSLGLGEQY
V: TRBV5-1; CDR3: ASSLTGYDEAF
V: TRBV5-1; CDR3: ASSLGGWTDRGNEQY
V: TRBV7-2; CDR3: ASSSHAQGTGRF
V: TRBV20-1; CDR3: SAVEPGQGNEQF
V: TRBV7-9; CDR3: VLKNSNTEAF
V: TRBV27; CDR3: ASSSPREAEAF
V: TRBV29-1; CDR3: SVAGVLRNEQF
V: TRBV7-8; CDR3: ASSPTPGGVTYEQY
V: TRBV20-1; CDR3: SARDSRGGAVGELF
V: TRBV6-2/TRBV6-3; CDR3: ASSYGGMNTEAF
V: TRBV29-1; CDR3: SVEWGQGAF
V: TRBV20-1; CDR3: SSGTSGDTQY
V: TRBV6-5; CDR3: ASSYPPPGQGQTDTQY
V: TRBV29-1; CDR3: SLGADQETQY